This TCR beta chain is from a study of T cell changes during pregnancy in multiple sclerosis. Clones were read by immunoSEQ multiplex PCR, and TCRdb kept only the in-frame ones, dropping some. Here the sample spans approximately 130,000 clones, 85% to 95% being singletons. V shed 11 bases and J 6 bases; nucleotides not matched to a gene: 12. This CDR3 comprises 15 residues. Germline CDR1 reads MNHEY; CDR2 reads SMNVEV (reference sequence). The source is a female donor with multiple sclerosis, enrolled in a pregnancy study. The J gene is TRBJ2-3, the V gene TRBV27, with 12 bases lining up with TRBD2. Material: peripheral blood, obtained before pregnancy. The CDR3 DNA is TGTGCCGTAGGACTAGCGGGGTGGTCATCCGATACGCAGTATTTT. Translated: CAVGLAGWSSDTQYF.